This TCR beta chain was obtained from a study of T cell responses to AZD1222 COVID-19 vaccine. Second doses at about 4 or about 12 weeks were pooled. The assay was immunoSEQ multiplex PCR, and TCRdb's table has in-frame clones only and misses some. This sample carries about 56,000 clones, less than 90% of them seen once, and the ten largest clones take 6.9%. Notes on this clone: What it binds is unknown.

The CDR3 covers 15 residues. Study-wide findings and caveats: Repertoire collection took place solely once the T cell response had peaked. The donors showed a predominance of white British ancestry and of females, with possible underestimation of clonal diversity. AZD1222 recipients seropositive at baseline numbered only 5 to 7.

The TCR was taken from an adult who received the AZD1222 COVID-19 vaccine. The sample was peripheral blood, taken 28 days after the second AZD1222 dose. The V call is TRBV21-1, the J call TRBJ1-5; the table's D call, TRBD1, has no DNA check behind it. TRBV21-1 is deemed a pseudogene. The CDR3 sequence: CASSPGQGPNQPQHF. CDR3 sequence (DNA): TGTGCCAGCAGTCCGGGACAGGGGCCCAATCAGCCCCAGCATTTT.